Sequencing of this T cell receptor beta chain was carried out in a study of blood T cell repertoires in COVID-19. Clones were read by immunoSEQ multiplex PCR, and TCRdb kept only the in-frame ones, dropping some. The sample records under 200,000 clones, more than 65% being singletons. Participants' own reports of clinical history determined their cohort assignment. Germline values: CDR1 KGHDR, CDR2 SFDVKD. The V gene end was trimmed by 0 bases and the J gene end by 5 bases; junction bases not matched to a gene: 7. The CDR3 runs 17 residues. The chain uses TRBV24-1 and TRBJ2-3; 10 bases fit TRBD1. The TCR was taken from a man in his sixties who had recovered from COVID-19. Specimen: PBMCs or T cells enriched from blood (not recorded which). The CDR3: CATSDLGDRGAGDTQYF. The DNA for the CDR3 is TGTGCCACCAGTGATTTGGGGGACAGGGGAGCTGGAGATACGCAGTATTTT.